The present TCR beta chain was sequenced within a study of cytomegalovirus exposure and HLA in healthy donors. Background on the study: As released early, the data held roughly 85 million unique TCRs from HLA-typed donors.

Whole-study results and caveats: The authors considered a cluster of highly shared sequence variants likely to be a sequencing artifact. A later analysis revealed that TCR association rates differed between HLA loci, peaking at DRB1 and bottoming out at HLA-C.

PCR employed 60 Vbeta and 13 Jbeta primers. TCRdb's copy holds only in-frame clones and misses some; the assay was immunoSEQ multiplex PCR. The profile shows tens of thousands of clones, roughly 60% of them singletons. Worth noting for this clone: Its specificity is unknown.

Germline assignment: CDR1 SNHLY and CDR2 FYNNEI. CDR3 length equals 13 residues. Trimming stripped 3 bases from V and 4 bases from J, with 6 bases between. Donors counted as nominally healthy when sampled, yet unrecorded immune exposures were likely. The gene calls are TRBV2 and TRBJ2-2; tentatively, D is TRBD2 (6 bases). Source material: PBMCs. The clonotype comes from a boy under 18 in good health and CMV-seropositive. CDR3 protein: CASSEGGTGELFF. The CDR3, as DNA: TGTGCCAGCAGTGAGGGGGGCACCGGGGAGCTGTTTTTT.